The following is a T cell receptor (beta chain) sequence with its context. As yet, its antigen is unknown. TCRdb's copy holds only in-frame clones and misses some; the assay was immunoSEQ multiplex PCR. Altogether 110,000 to 150,000 clones are present, about 90% being singletons, with the ten largest covering approximately 6%. The entry originates in a study of T cell responses to AZD1222 COVID-19 vaccine. Study-wide context: Pooled together were second doses at about 4 or about 12 weeks.

General study results and limits: A mostly white British donor set with more females was recruited, and clonal diversity was possibly underestimated. Spike-specific TCR breadth and depth went up after people got two AZD1222 doses.

The CDR3 has 13 amino acids. Germline-derived CDR1 and CDR2 are SGHTA and FQGNSA. Trimming at V came to 5 bases and at J to 6 bases, leaving 4 bases not matched to a gene. The clonotype comes from an adult in good health. The sequenced sample was peripheral blood, obtained on day 0 of AZD1222 vaccination. The chain recombines TRBV7-2 with TRBJ1-5; 7 nucleotides match TRBD1. The CDR3 nucleotides read TGTGCCAGCAGCACTAGACAGGGTCAGCCCCAGCATTTT. This translates into CASSTRQGQPQHF. Filled out from reference TRBV7-2 and TRBJ1-5, the complete variable domain reads GAGVSQSPSNKVTEKGKDVELRCDPISGHTALYWYRQSLGQGLEFLIYFQGNSAPDKSGLPSDRFSAERTGGSVSTLTIQRTQQEDSAVYLCASSTRQGQPQHFGDGTRLSIL.